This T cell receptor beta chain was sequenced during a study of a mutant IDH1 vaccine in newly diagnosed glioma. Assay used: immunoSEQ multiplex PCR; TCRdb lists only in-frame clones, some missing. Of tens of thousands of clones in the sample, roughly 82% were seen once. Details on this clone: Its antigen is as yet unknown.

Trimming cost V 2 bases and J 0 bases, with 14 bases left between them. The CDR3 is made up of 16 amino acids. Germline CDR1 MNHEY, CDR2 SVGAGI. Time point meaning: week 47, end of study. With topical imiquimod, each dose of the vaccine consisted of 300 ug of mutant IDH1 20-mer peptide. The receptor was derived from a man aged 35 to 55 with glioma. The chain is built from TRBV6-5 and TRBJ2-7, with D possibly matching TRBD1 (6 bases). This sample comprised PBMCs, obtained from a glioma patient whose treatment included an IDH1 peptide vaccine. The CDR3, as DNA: TGTGCCAGCAGTTACGAAAGACAGGCAAGCTCCTACGAGCAGTACTTC. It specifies CASSYERQASSYEQYF.